The sequence of this TCR beta chain was determined in a study of blood T cell repertoires in COVID-19 (dated by TCRdb to 2020 to 2021). At the level of the whole study: Samples from collaborators originated in the United States, Italy and Spain and spanned both the acute and convalescent phases of COVID-19. The prospective study material was composed of cDNA or gDNA derived from T cells, B-cell-depleted T cells, or PBMCs. The dataset comprised deeply sampled blood TCRbeta repertoires from subjects exposed to, actively infected with, or recovered from COVID-19. The repertoires were made available in a free public database intended to serve as a resource for research on the immune response to SARS-CoV-2. The samples were drawn from two sources: the first 160 participants of the ongoing ImmuneRACE study, and 950 to 1,500 subjects contributed by 6 global collaborators. A de-identified subject ID, COVID-19 status, age in years and sex were almost always included in the sample metadata. HLA class I and class II types, where available, came from metadata supplied by the sample provider rather than from assay-based typing. The study at large found these results: Clinical and demographic metadata were provided uncurated, with the amount varying by source and participant.

TCRbeta CDR3 regions were amplified from genomic DNA by means of the immunoSEQ Assay, a bias-controlled multiplex PCR. The authors' pipeline ran thus. The number of nucleated cells in each sample was estimated from the amplification of reference gene primers within the assay. To quantify the absolute abundance of each unique TCRbeta CDR3 rearrangement, sequence reads were collapsed and filtered. For each sample, productive Simpson clonality was calculated as the square root of Simpson's diversity index across productive rearrangements. The table was pulled from immuneACCESS by TCRdb, which kept in-frame rearrangements only. Such tables lose some clones; where checked, under half of the loss comes from unresolved V genes, and the rest has no known cause. That table supplies the V and J calls and clone size; D and trimming were determined from the DNA. The sample includes under 300,000 clones, with around 81% observed a single time. Roughly 2.9% of the sample is held by the ten biggest clonotypes.

A remark on this clone: There is no known antigen for this receptor. No base-level quality is on record; no much larger clone is a single base apart.

Collaborating institutions collected whole blood in K2EDTA tubes following their own protocols. For TCRbeta analysis, collaborators shipped samples as frozen whole blood, isolated PBMCs, or DNA extracted from either of those sample types. There are 16 amino acids in the CDR3, from cysteine to phenylalanine inclusive. The retained sequence is limited to the CDR3, 48 bases, with the frame set at the first base. CDR1 and CDR2 are read off the germline V gene as MDHEN and SYDVKM. V is cut back by 3 bases and J by 8 bases, with 13 bases in the junction unmatched. The rearranged chain carries TRBV28 and TRBJ2-3, with 8 central nucleotides matching TRBD1. The TCR originated in a woman aged 55-75 years with active or convalescent COVID-19. The sample was peripheral blood. DNA sequence: TGTGCCAGCAGTTTCCACGACAGGGGCTACCACGGTACGCAGTATTTT. Translation gives CASSFHDRGYHGTQYF.